The clone carrying this T cell receptor (beta chain) was observed many times. The germline V gene encodes CDR1 SGDLS and CDR2 YYNGEE. V lost 7 bases to trimming and J lost 4 bases; unmatched junction nucleotides: 10. This CDR3 has 15 amino acids. This entry is derived from a study of CD8 T cells in ankylosing spondylitis. One entry per CDR3 protein results from TCRdb running MiXCR on the 5' RACE reads. There are some 95,000 distinct CDR3 sequences in the sample; 7.5% to 9% occur only once, and roughly 5.6% lies in the top ten. The V call is TRBV9, the J call TRBJ1-5; 8 bases are a match to TRBD1. This TCR derives from a male donor with ankylosing spondylitis or in good health (not recorded which). Sequenced material: blood, either unsorted or a sorted T cell fraction (not recorded which). The CDR3 region is CASSSGGEVNQPQHF. In DNA form, the CDR3 reads TGTGCCAGCTCATCAGGGGGCGAGGTGAATCAGCCCCAGCATTTT.